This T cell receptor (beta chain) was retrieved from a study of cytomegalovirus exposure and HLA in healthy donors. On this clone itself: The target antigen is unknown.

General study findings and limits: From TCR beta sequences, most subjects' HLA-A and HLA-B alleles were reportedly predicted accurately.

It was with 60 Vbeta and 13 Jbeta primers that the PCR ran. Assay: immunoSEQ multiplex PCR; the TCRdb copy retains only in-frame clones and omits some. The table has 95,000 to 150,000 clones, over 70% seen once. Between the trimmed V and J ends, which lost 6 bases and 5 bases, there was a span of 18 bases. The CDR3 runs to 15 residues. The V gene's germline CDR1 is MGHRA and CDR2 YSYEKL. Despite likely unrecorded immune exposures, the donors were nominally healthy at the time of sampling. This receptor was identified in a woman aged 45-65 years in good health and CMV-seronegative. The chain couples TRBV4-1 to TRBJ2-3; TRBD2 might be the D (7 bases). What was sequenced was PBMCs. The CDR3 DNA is TGCGCCAGCAGACCCAGCACGGGGGGCAGAGATACGCAGTATTTT. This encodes CASRPSTGGRDTQYF.